One sample yielded the 13 T cell receptor beta chains listed below, sequenced in a study of T cells in localized non-small cell lung cancer. The method was immunoSEQ multiplex PCR; TCRdb's version includes in-frame clones alone and lacks a portion of them. The table has about 11,000 clones, approximately 50% seen once. Sequences were derived from lymph node tissue, sampled before any cancer treatment. The receptors stem from a woman aged 35-75 years with stage II squamous cell lung carcinoma.

This clone was seen only a few times. V is TRBV6-8 and J is TRBJ1-2; D perhaps matches TRBD1 (5 bases). The CDR3 runs 14 residues. V shed 11 bases and J shed 0 bases, with 16 bases lying between them. Per the germline V gene, CDR1 is MNHGY and CDR2 is SAAAGT. In DNA, the CDR3 is TGTGCCGTCGAATCCGGGACGGCTAACTATGGCTACACCTTC. It codes for CAVESGTANYGYTF.

The rearrangement joins TRBV11-3 to TRBJ2-1; tentatively, D is TRBD2 (6 bases). Germline V gene sequence: CDR1 SGHNT, CDR2 YENEEA. The CDR3 runs 15 residues. Deletions cut 5 bases from V and 8 bases from J, with 19 bases between. The CDR3 reads CASSLKLSWRDEQFF. The CDR3 DNA reads as TGTGCCAGCAGCCTGAAACTATCCTGGAGGGATGAGCAGTTCTTC. Variable domain in full (rest from reference TRBV11-3 and TRBJ2-1): EAGVVQSPRYKIIEKKQPVAFWCNPISGHNTLYWYLQNLGQGPELLIRYENEEAVDDSQLPKDRFSAERLKGVDSTLKIQPAELGDSAVYLCASSLKLSWRDEQFFGPGTRLTVL.

CDR3 in DNA: TGTGCCAGTCAACAGGGGATCTGGCAAGATCAGCCCCAGCATTTT. Translated, it gives CASQQGIWQDQPQHF. The chain is built from TRBV19 and TRBJ1-5, with 7 positions matching TRBD1. The V and J ends lost 8 bases and 5 bases, in that order; junction bases with no gene match: 12. CDR1 and CDR2 (germline): LNHDA, SQIVND (reference sequence). There are 15 residues in the CDR3.

The chain employs TRBV18 and TRBJ2-7, with TRBD2 as a possible D gene (6 bases). Germline lookup yields CDR1 KGHSH and CDR2 LQKENI. CDR3 size: 13 residues. Trimming removed 3 bases at V and 4 bases at J, with 10 bases between. The CDR3 loop is CASSPPGGYEQYF. DNA of the CDR3: TGTGCCAGCTCACCGCCCGGGGGTTACGAGCAGTACTTC.

A few counts support this clone. The genes are TRBV5-1 and TRBJ1-6; 8 positions agree with TRBD1. Looked up from germline, CDR1 is SGHRS and CDR2 is YFSETQ. V lost 5 bases to trimming and J lost 0 bases; unmatched junction nucleotides: 1. There are 15 residues in the CDR3. CDR3 coding DNA: TGCGCCAGCAGAGGACAGGGCTCCTATAATTCACCCCTCCACTTT. Translation gives CASRGQGSYNSPLHF.

This chain links TRBV10-3 with TRBJ2-1; 8 positions agree with TRBD2. This CDR3 is built from 13 residues. Germline V gene data show CDR1 as ENHRY and CDR2 as SYGVKD. Trimming at V came to 3 bases and at J to 9 bases, leaving 4 bases not matched to a gene. CDR3 sequence: CAISERAGVEQFF. The CDR3 nucleotides read TGTGCCATCAGTGAAAGAGCGGGAGTTGAGCAGTTCTTC.

This rearrangement joins TRBV5-1 to TRBJ2-3; D possibly corresponds to TRBD1 (5 bases). Trimming removed 3 bases from V and 3 bases from J, with 14 bases in between. The CDR3 runs to 15 residues. Germline V gives CDR1 SGHRS, CDR2 YFSETQ. This CDR3 reads CASSSGVRVTDTQYF. The CDR3 DNA reads as TGCGCCAGCAGCTCAGGAGTCAGGGTTACAGATACGCAGTATTTT.

The J gene is TRBJ1-4, the V gene TRBV19; D possibly corresponds to TRBD1 (5 bases). Trimming took off 2 bases at V and 5 bases at J, with 12 bases between the two ends. The germline gives CDR1 LNHDA, CDR2 SQIVND (reference sequence). The CDR3 is 15 residues long. CDR3 sequence: CASSIPGTGNEKLFF. The CDR3 DNA is TGTGCCAGTAGTATACCCGGGACGGGAAATGAAAAACTGTTTTTT.

This clone turned up a few times. This chain joins TRBV15 and TRBJ1-1; D is uncertain. Germline V lookup: CDR1 LNHNV, CDR2 YYDKDF (reference sequence). The CDR3 runs 14 residues. V lost 1 base and J 3 bases, leaving 9 bases between the germline ends. Written as DNA, the CDR3 is TGTGCCACCAGCAGAGGTAGAGGTGACACTGAAGCTTTCTTT. Translated, it gives CATSRGRGDTEAFF.

V is TRBV29-1 and J is TRBJ1-2, with D possibly being TRBD1 (5 bases). The CDR3 spans 14 residues. The V end lost 7 bases, the J end lost 0 bases, and 15 bases lay between the germline ends. The germline V gene encodes CDR1 SQVTM and CDR2 ANQGSEA. The CDR3 DNA reads as TGCAGCGCCCAATCGGGGGTTACTAACTATGGCTACACCTTC. This gives the protein CSAQSGVTNYGYTF. Using reference TRBV29-1 and TRBJ1-2 for the parts outside the CDR3, the full variable domain is SAVISQKPSRDICQRGTSLTIQCQVDSQVTMMFWYRQQPGQSLTLIATANQGSEATYESGFVIDKFPISRPNLTFSTLTVSNMSPEDSSIYLCSAQSGVTNYGYTFGSGTRLTVV.

The CDR3, as DNA: TGTGCCTGGAGTATGACTAGCGGGACCCAAGAGACCCAGTACTTC. It specifies CAWSMTSGTQETQYF. This chain uses TRBV30 with TRBJ2-5, with 11 bases matching TRBD2. The CDR3 consists of 15 residues. Germline V gene sequence: CDR1 GTSNPN, CDR2 SVGIG (reference sequence). Losses at the gene ends were 2 bases for V and 1 base for J; bases not matched to a gene: 3. Full variable domain (remainder filled in from reference TRBV30 and TRBJ2-5): SQTIHQWPATLVQPVGSPLSLECTVEGTSNPNLYWYRQAAGRGLQLLFYSVGIGQISSEVPQNLSASRPQDRQFILSSKKLLLSDSGFYLCAWSMTSGTQETQYFGPGTRLLVL.

The chain combines TRBV19 with TRBJ1-5; 7 bases fit TRBD1. The trim removed 7 bases at V and 0 bases at J, leaving 12 bases unmatched. This CDR3 comprises 17 residues. In germline, CDR1 is LNHDA, CDR2 SQIVND (reference sequence). CDR3 protein: CASKPQGGADSNQPQHF. CDR3 sequence (DNA): TGTGCCAGTAAGCCGCAGGGGGGGGCTGATAGCAATCAGCCCCAGCATTTT. Drawing the rest from reference TRBV19 and TRBJ1-5, the complete variable domain is DGGITQSPKYLFRKEGQNVTLSCEQNLNHDAMYWYRQDPGQGLRLIYYSQIVNDFQKGDIAEGYSVSREKKESFPLTVTSAQKNPTAFYLCASKPQGGADSNQPQHFGDGTRLSIL.

This chain connects TRBV18 to TRBJ2-7; 8 bases agree with TRBD1. Germline V CDR1 and CDR2: KGHSH, LQKENI. CDR3 length: 13 residues. V dropped 5 bases and J dropped 5; count of bases not matched to a gene: 5. CDR3 nucleotide sequence: TGTGCCAGCTCAGCGACAGGGGCTAACGAGCAGTACTTC. Protein product: CASSATGANEQYF. Full variable domain (outside the CDR3, taken from reference TRBV18 and TRBJ2-7): NAGVMQNPRHLVRRRGQEARLRCSPMKGHSHVYWYRQLPEEGLKFMVYLQKENIIDESGMPKERFSAEFPKEGPSILRIQQVVRGDSAAYFCASSATGANEQYFGPGTRLTVT.